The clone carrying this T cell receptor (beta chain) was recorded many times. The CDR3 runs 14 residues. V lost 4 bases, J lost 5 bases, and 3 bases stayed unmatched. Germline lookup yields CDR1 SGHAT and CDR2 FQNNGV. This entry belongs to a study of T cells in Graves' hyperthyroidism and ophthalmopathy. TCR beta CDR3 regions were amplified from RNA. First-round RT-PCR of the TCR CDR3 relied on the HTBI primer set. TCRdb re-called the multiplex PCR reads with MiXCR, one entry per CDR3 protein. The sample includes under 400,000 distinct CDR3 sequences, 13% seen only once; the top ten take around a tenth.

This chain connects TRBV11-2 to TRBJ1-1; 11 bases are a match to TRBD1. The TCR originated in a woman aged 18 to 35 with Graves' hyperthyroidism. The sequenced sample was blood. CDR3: CASSSDRGLTEAFF. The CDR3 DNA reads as TGTGCCAGCAGCTCGGACAGGGGGCTTACTGAAGCTTTCTTT.